What follows is one TCR beta chain and its context. Its specific antigen is unknown. To prepare the library, 5' RACE was applied. For each TCR library, around 3,800 ng of total RNA was used. cDNA was synthesized with SMARTScribe reverse transcriptase in eight separate reactions per sample. During cDNA synthesis, unique molecular identifiers containing a 6-nucleotide sample barcode were introduced by template switching. TCRalpha and TCRbeta cDNA was amplified in two nested PCRs of around 15 and 9 cycles, and bead purification was carried out after each PCR. Before amplification, the cDNA was treated with uracil DNA-glycosylase and purified using the QIAquick PCR purification kit. In the second PCR, Illumina TruSeq-compatible adapters and sample-specific barcodes were added. Library quality and concentration were checked on TapeStation and Qubit, and libraries were pooled at approximately 5 ng each. The pooled libraries were sequenced with 2 x 100 bp reads and custom sequencing primers on an Illumina HiSeq2500 single-index Rapid Run. The original methods were these. MiGEC version 1.2.6 was used for UMI-based consensus assembly, which corrected PCR and sequencing errors. MiXCR version 2.1.1 was used to carry out V(D)J alignment, clonotype assembly and CDR3 extraction. Gene usage, clonotype sharing and MAIT/NKT TCR abundance were normalised by analysing the top 1000, 10 000 and 20 000 clonotypes per sample. After downsampling to 27 000 UMIs, diversity was calculated as the inverse Simpson index using the vegan R package. Statistical testing used paired Mann-Whitney U tests on the discordant twin pairs and applied Benjamini-Hochberg correction for multiple testing. TCRdb reprocessed the reads into one record per CDR3 protein sequence, lacking DNA. The V and J calls here are based on TCRdb, not the publication. The table kept for this sample lists 150,000 to 200,000 distinct CDR3 sequences. Of the sample, approximately 2.8% is held by the ten largest clones.

The CDR3, cysteine through phenylalanine, is 18 amino acids long. The entry carries no DNA sequence. This sample is part of a study of monozygotic twins with inflammatory bowel disease (dated by TCRdb to between 2017 and 2020). The study in broad terms: The complete study included around 30 monozygotic twin pairs: 19 IBD-discordant Danish pairs and nine German pairs, of which four were IBD-concordant and five were IBD-discordant. Within discordant pairs, disease-associated traits were sought mainly by comparing IBD patients with their genetically identical healthy co-twins. Each individual had, on average, about 151 000 unique TCRalpha sequences and 181 000 unique TCRbeta sequences available for analysis. The paper as a whole reports these results and caveats: No difference in repertoire similarity was observed between concordant and discordant twins, possibly owing to limited statistical power. The results gave no support for a single strong signal or clonotype linked to IBD. Differing immunosuppressive treatments among patients may have added background noise and inter-individual variability to the repertoires. Compared with healthy twins, IBD patients had fewer clonotypes in common with other individuals, a difference most pronounced in patients showing signs of disease activity. Different T cell subtypes could not be distinguished in the analysis. A decrease in TCRbeta repertoire diversity, as measured by inverse Simpson index, was observed in IBD patients compared with their healthy co-twins.

From each donor, a roughly 2.7 ml peripheral blood sample was collected into PAXgene tubes and kept at -80 degrees C. Without any T cell sorting, total RNA was extracted from whole blood using the PAXgene blood miRNA kit on an automated QIAcube. Peripheral blood from monozygotic twin pairs, either concordant or discordant for inflammatory bowel disease, underwent deep TCRalpha and TCRbeta repertoire profiling that used unique molecular barcoding. For every twin pair, smoking habits were documented, and each individual was categorised as a current, former or never smoker. The sample consisted of blood. This TCR derives from a human donor with ulcerative colitis or Crohn's disease, or a healthy co-twin of an affected twin (not recorded which). The V and J segments used are TRBV12-3 or TRBV12-4 and TRBJ2-3; as DNA is missing, the TRBD2 call by TCRdb cannot be tested. The CDR3 protein is CASSSRTSGRPGTDTQYF.